One T cell receptor beta chain is described in this entry. What it binds is unknown. Mismatch with germline at one junction end may stem from a read error. The sample originates from a study of breast tumors, draining lymph nodes, adjacent tissues. Notes on the study in general: Findings are consistent with lymph node origin and intratumoral expansion of most tumor T cells. Luminal-like breast cancer showed significantly greater tumor-nontumor repertoire similarity than basal-like breast cancer did. Tumor repertoires ranked between lymph nodes and nontumor tissue in diversity, with V and J gene preferences.

MiXCR, run by TCRdb on the multiplex PCR reads, gives a single entry per CDR3 protein. The sample has 12,000 or so distinct CDR3 sequences; 50% to 60% are singletons. The germline V gene has CDR1 DFQATT and CDR2 SNEGSKA (reference sequence). The CDR3 sequence is 15 residues long. This rearrangement joins TRBV20-1 to TRBJ2-7; D possibly corresponds to TRBD2 (5 bases). The origin of this receptor is a female donor with breast cancer. Some clones in this sample may be carry-over from other donors' samples. Sequencing used breast tumor tissue. The CDR3 reads CSTRSVDTLSYEQYF. Here the CDR3 DNA reads TGCAGTACTAGAAGTGTTGACACCCTCTCCTACGAGCAGTACTTC.